A single sample is the source of the 19 T cell receptor beta chains below, sequenced in a study of pediatric ulcerative colitis. The assay was immunoSEQ multiplex PCR, and TCRdb's table has in-frame clones only and misses some. The data contain about 40,000 clones, roughly 70% of them singletons. The rectum was sampled with one to two pinch biopsies at colonoscopy. Sequencing input: gut tissue. These receptor sequences come from a boy between 10 and 17 years old with severe ulcerative colitis.

The chain links TRBV5-1 to TRBJ1-4, with a possible D match to TRBD1 (5 bases). The CDR3 has 16 amino acids. V was trimmed by 4 bases and J by 5 bases, leaving 18 bases between them. Germline values: CDR1 SGHRS, CDR2 YFSETQ. CDR3 protein: CASSRQGGGGNEKLFF. The CDR3 coding sequence is TGCGCCAGCAGCCGTCAAGGCGGGGGAGGAAATGAAAAACTGTTTTTT.

The rearrangement joins TRBV10-3 to TRBJ1-4, with 8 positions matching TRBD1. The V segment lost 11 bases and the J segment 7 bases; nucleotides outside the gene matches: 9. The CDR3 length is 13 residues. Looked up from germline, CDR1 is ENHRY and CDR2 is SYGVKD. CDR3 amino acids: CAGPQGDREKLFF. The CDR3 DNA follows: TGTGCCGGACCACAGGGGGATCGTGAAAAACTGTTTTTT.

The chain employs TRBV6-6 and TRBJ2-7; D may match TRBD1 or TRBD2 (6 bases each). The CDR3 has 14 residues. CDR1 and CDR2 (germline): MNHNY, SVGAGI (reference sequence). The V end lost 0 bases, the J end lost 4 bases, and 10 bases lay between the germline ends. CDR3 bases: TGTGCCAGCAGTTACTCAGGGGGAGGTTACGAGCAGTACTTC. It is translated as CASSYSGGGYEQYF.

V usage is TRBV5-4 and J usage is TRBJ2-5; D is perhaps TRBD2 (6 bases). The CDR3 spans 15 residues. Trimming took off 2 bases at V and 4 bases at J, with 15 bases between the two ends. Germline CDR1 SGHNT, CDR2 YYREEE (reference sequence). The CDR3 DNA follows: TGTGCCAGCAGCTTCGGGCTAGCGATCGGAGAGACCCAGTACTTC. It codes for CASSFGLAIGETQYF.

This clone was picked up one time. The rearrangement uses TRBV6-5 and TRBJ2-3; 7 bases are shared with TRBD1. Trimming cost V 6 bases and J 6 bases; bases outside gene matches: 12. The CDR3 extends over 15 amino acids. Germline CDR1 MNHEY, CDR2 SVGAGI. The CDR3 sequence is CASSHTEGGPDTQYF. The CDR3 bases are TGTGCCAGCAGCCATACGGAAGGGGGCCCCGATACGCAGTATTTT.

The table lists this clone with a few counts. The chain combines TRBV27 with TRBJ2-7, with TRBD1 identical over 8 bases. Germline lookup yields CDR1 MNHEY and CDR2 SMNVEV (reference sequence). This CDR3 spans 15 amino acids. With 6 bases clipped from V and 6 bases from J, the junction kept 13 bases outside the gene matches. CDR3 DNA sequence: TGTGCCAGCAGGCGCACGACAGGGGTTGAATCCGAGCAGTACTTC. Amino acid sequence: CASRRTTGVESEQYF.

This rearrangement joins TRBV7-6 to TRBJ1-6; D is unresolved. The CDR3 spans 16 residues. Per germline, CDR1 SGHVS and CDR2 FNYEAQ. Trimming took off 6 bases at V and 1 base at J, with 13 bases between the two ends. The CDR3 nucleotides are TGTGCCAGCAGTGTGCAGCCTGTTTCCTATAATTCACCCCTCCACTTT. Translated: CASSVQPVSYNSPLHF. Looking up the rest from reference TRBV7-6 and TRBJ1-6 gives the full variable domain: GAGVSQSPRYKVTKRGQDVALRCDPISGHVSLYWYRQALGQGPEFLTYFNYEAQQDKSGLPNDRFSAERPEGSISTLTIQRTEQRDSAMYRCASSVQPVSYNSPLHFGNGTRLTVT.

The chain uses TRBV7-2 and TRBJ1-1; D is possibly TRBD1 (6 bases). The CDR3 contains 15 residues. V lost 5 bases and J lost 1, with 14 bases in between. Germline CDR1 reads SGHTA; CDR2 reads FQGNSA. The CDR3 spells CASSPRGGRNTEAFF. DNA of the CDR3: TGTGCCAGCAGCCCGAGGGGGGGCAGGAACACTGAAGCTTTCTTT.

Concerning this clone: Different DNA sequences within this sample yield the same CDR3. The chain recombines TRBV2 with TRBJ2-5; D not resolved. Trimming removed 0 bases at V and 1 base at J, with 0 bases between. The CDR3 has 12 amino acids. Germline assignment: CDR1 SNHLY and CDR2 FYNNEI. The CDR3 here is CASSEAQETQYF. CDR3 coding DNA: TGTGCCAGCAGTGAAGCCCAAGAGACCCAGTACTTC.

This clone came up a few times. CDR3 nucleotides: TGCGCCAGCAGCCAAGACAGGTACGAGCAGTACTTC. Translated: CASSQDRYEQYF. The chain is built from TRBV4-1 and TRBJ2-7; D ambiguous. Trimming shortened V by 0 bases and J by 4 bases, and 4 bases separated the two germline ends. The CDR3 contains 12 residues. The germline V gene has CDR1 MGHRA and CDR2 YSYEKL.

The rearrangement uses TRBV27 and TRBJ2-3, with 10 bases identical to TRBD2. CDR1 MNHEY and CDR2 SMNVEV come from the germline V gene (reference sequence). V gave up 4 bases and J gave up 0 bases; unmatched junction bases: 19. The CDR3 sequence is 21 residues long. CDR3: CASSSQRGSLAGDTSTDTQYF. CDR3 bases: TGTGCCAGCAGTTCCCAACGGGGGAGTCTAGCGGGGGATACTAGCACAGATACGCAGTATTTT.

J is TRBJ2-3 and V is TRBV2, with TRBD2 identical over 8 bases. Germline trimming cut 8 bases from V and 3 bases from J; bases unmatched to any gene: 10. The CDR3 has 15 residues. Germline-derived CDR1 and CDR2 are SNHLY and FYNNEI. The CDR3 protein is CASWPGGLRTDTQYF. CDR3 coding DNA: TGTGCCAGCTGGCCGGGGGGGCTGCGAACAGATACGCAGTATTTT.

The V and J genes are TRBV11-3 and TRBJ1-2; D is possibly TRBD1 (5 bases). CDR1 is SGHNT and CDR2 is YENEEA in the germline V gene. Deletions cut 1 base from V and 5 bases from J, with 11 bases between. This CDR3 is 14 amino acids long. The CDR3 sequence: CASSLGDGGYGYTF. CDR3 nucleotides: TGTGCCAGCAGCTTAGGGGATGGGGGGTATGGCTACACCTTC.

The chain couples TRBV2 to TRBJ1-1, with 7 bases that match TRBD1. This CDR3 comprises 14 residues. Germline trimming cut 6 bases from V and 0 bases from J; bases unmatched to any gene: 4. CDR1 and CDR2 from the germline V gene are SNHLY and FYNNEI. The CDR3 loop is CASREGTVNTEAFF. In DNA form, the CDR3 reads TGTGCCAGCAGGGAGGGGACAGTGAACACTGAAGCTTTCTTT.

The rearrangement links TRBV9 to TRBJ1-1; D unclear. The CDR3 is made up of 14 amino acids. Germline V CDR1 and CDR2: SGDLS, YYNGEE. The V and J ends lost 2 bases and 0 bases respectively, with 8 bases between them. CDR3 in DNA: TGTGCCAGCAGCGTGTCGCGGTTGAACACTGAAGCTTTCTTT. This codes for CASSVSRLNTEAFF.

The CDR3 DNA follows: TGTGCCAGCTCACCAGTGGCCAAAAACATTCAGTACTTC. Its translation: CASSPVAKNIQYF. The rearrangement joins TRBV18 to TRBJ2-4, with unresolved D. Trimming took off 2 bases at V and 1 base at J, with 3 bases between the two ends. The CDR3 length is 13 residues. Looked up from germline, CDR1 is KGHSH and CDR2 is LQKENI.

CDR3 DNA: TGTGCCAGCAGCTTGGGGCGACTCAGCACAGATACGCAGTATTTT. This gives the protein CASSLGRLSTDTQYF. This chain joins TRBV5-4 and TRBJ2-3; D unclear. CDR3 length equals 15 residues. Looked up from germline, CDR1 is SGHNT and CDR2 is YYREEE (reference sequence). V lost 0 bases to trimming and J lost 0 bases, with 8 bases between them.

This chain joins TRBV10-2 and TRBJ1-5; TRBD1 matches 7 bases. Germline V gives CDR1 WSHSY, CDR2 SAAADI. The junction had 3 bases not matched to a gene; V was cut back by 6 bases and J by 1 base. The CDR3 spans 14 residues. This CDR3 reads CASSDRASNQPQHF. The CDR3 bases are TGCGCCAGCAGCGACAGGGCCAGCAATCAGCCCCAGCATTTT.

The V call is TRBV30, the J call TRBJ1-4; D is unresolved. The CDR3 is 12 residues long. Trimming removed 5 bases at V and 3 bases at J, with 7 bases between. The V gene's germline CDR1 is GTSNPN and CDR2 SVGIG (reference sequence). The CDR3 DNA reads as TGTGCCTGGCGATGGGCTAATGAAAAACTGTTTTTT. This gives the protein CAWRWANEKLFF.